This TCR beta chain was captured in a study of T-cell memory formation after mild COVID-19. There are a few counts of this clonotype. V dropped 1 base and J dropped 7 bases, with 12 bases sitting between them. Germline-derived CDR1 and CDR2 are SGHRS and YFSETQ. The CDR3 length is 13 residues. TCRdb processed the 5' RACE reads anew with MiXCR; each CDR3 protein has one entry. The sample holds about 430,000 distinct CDR3 sequences, 20% to 25% seen once. The sample consisted of PBMCs or a T cell subset sorted from them (not recorded which). The source of this sequence is an adult woman who had mild COVID-19 (a few samples of this study predate the infection). Cell type and time point are not known. The J gene is TRBJ2-7, the V gene TRBV5-1; no reliable D call. The CDR3 protein is CASSLIRGEEQYF. The DNA of the CDR3 is TGCGCCAGCAGCTTGATAAGAGGTGAAGAGCAGTACTTC.